The clone carrying this T cell receptor beta chain was observed a handful of times. The antigen is undetermined. Every isolated RNA sample was fully reverse transcribed, so sequencing captured expressed TCRB transcripts. Libraries were prepared by immunoSEQ multiplex PCR; TCRdb keeps only in-frame clonotypes and omits some of them. The sample shows some 190,000 clones, roughly 7.1% of them seen only once. The sample belongs to a study of beta chain features in type 1 diabetes. The study's findings and limits: Among all four CD4+ subsets, Type 1 diabetes patients had TCRB CDR3s that were moderately but significantly shorter.

Sorting produced populations that all topped 98% purity. This CDR3 has 14 residues. CDR1 and CDR2 from the germline V gene are MGHDK and SYGVNS. V gave up 10 bases and J gave up 2 bases; unmatched junction bases: 8. The rearrangement links TRBV25-1 to TRBJ2-7; 10 nucleotides match TRBD2. This TCR came from a woman in her thirties or forties with type 1 diabetes. The sequenced sample was central memory CD4+ T cells from blood. The CDR3 sequence is CAKRRLAGTYEQYF. As DNA, the CDR3 is TGTGCCAAGAGGAGACTAGCGGGTACCTACGAGCAGTACTTC.